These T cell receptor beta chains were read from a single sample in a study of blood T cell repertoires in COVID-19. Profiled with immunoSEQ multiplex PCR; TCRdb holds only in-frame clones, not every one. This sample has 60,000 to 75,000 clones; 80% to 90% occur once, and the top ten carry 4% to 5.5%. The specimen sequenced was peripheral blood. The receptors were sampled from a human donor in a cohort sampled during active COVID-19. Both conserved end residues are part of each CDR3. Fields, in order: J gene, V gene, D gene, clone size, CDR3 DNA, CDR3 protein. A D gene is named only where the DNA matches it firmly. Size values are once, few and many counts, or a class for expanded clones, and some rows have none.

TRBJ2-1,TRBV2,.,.,TGTGCCAGCAGTTTGGGGGGGCAGTTCTTC,CASSLGGQFF
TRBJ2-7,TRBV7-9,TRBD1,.,TGTGCCAGCGTTCCGGGACAGGGTAGCGAGCAGTACTTC,CASVPGQGSEQYF
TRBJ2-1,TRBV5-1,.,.,TGCGCCAGCAGCTACCTAGCTTCCTCCTACAATGAGCAGTTCTTC,CASSYLASSYNEQFF
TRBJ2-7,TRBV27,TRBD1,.,TGTGCCAGCAGTTTATCTGGACAGGGTCGTCGTAAGCAGTACTTC,CASSLSGQGRRKQYF
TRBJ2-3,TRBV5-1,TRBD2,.,TGCGCCAGCTCCGAAAGCGGGGGGGCGGATACGCAGTATTTT,CASSESGGADTQYF
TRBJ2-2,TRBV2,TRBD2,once,TGTGCCAGCACCAAAAGCGGGGAAACTAACACCGGGGAGCTGTTTTTT,CASTKSGETNTGELFF
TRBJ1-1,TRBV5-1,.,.,TGCGCCAGCAGCACCCTCGGTCCCACTGAAGCTTTCTTT,CASSTLGPTEAFF
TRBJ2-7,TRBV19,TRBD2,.,TGTGCCAGTAGTATAGTTCTCGGCGAAGCGGGGTCCTACGAGCAGTACTTC,CASSIVLGEAGSYEQYF
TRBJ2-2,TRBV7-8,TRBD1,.,TGTGCCAGCAGTTTTACCGGGACAGGGGGCGCGGCCGGGGAGCTGTTTTTT,CASSFTGTGGAAGELFF
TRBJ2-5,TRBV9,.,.,TGTGCCAGCAGCGTAGCGTATCAAGAGACCCAGTACTTC,CASSVAYQETQYF
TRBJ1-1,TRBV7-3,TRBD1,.,TGTGCCAGCAGCCTCGGGGACAGAGACACTGAAGCTTTCTTT,CASSLGDRDTEAFF
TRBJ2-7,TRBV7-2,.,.,TGTGCCAGCATGAGTGCGGCGGGGGCCTTCGAGCAGTACTTC,CASMSAAGAFEQYF
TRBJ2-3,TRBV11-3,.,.,TGTGCCAGCAGCTTAGAAGCAGGCGGGGTAAGCACAGATACGCAGTATTTT,CASSLEAGGVSTDTQYF
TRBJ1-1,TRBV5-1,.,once,TGCGCCAGCAGCGCAACCGAAGGGGCCCGGACTGAAGCTTTCTTT,CASSATEGARTEAFF
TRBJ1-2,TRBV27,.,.,TGTGCCAGCACCTCCCTGGGGGGGGTGGAGGGCTACACCTTC,CASTSLGGVEGYTF
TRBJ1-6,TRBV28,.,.,TGTGCCAGCAGATCACAAAATTCACCCCTCCACTTT,CASRSQNSPLHF
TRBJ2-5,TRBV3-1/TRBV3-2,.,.,TGTGCCAGCTGCCGTGGGGAACGGGGGACCCAGTACTTC,CASCRGERGTQYF
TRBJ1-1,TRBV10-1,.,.,TGCGCCAGCAGTGAGTCCTACACTGAAGCTTTCTTT,CASSESYTEAFF
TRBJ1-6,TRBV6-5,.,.,TGTGCCAGCAGCCGGGGCGGACAGAAGAGATCACCCCTCCACTTT,CASSRGGQKRSPLHF
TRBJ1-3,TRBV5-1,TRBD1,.,TGCGCCAGCAGCTCAACCCCGGGACAGGGGAGCTCTGGAAACACCATATATTTT,CASSSTPGQGSSGNTIYF
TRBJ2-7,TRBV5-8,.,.,TGTGCCAGCAGCTTGGGGGCCGGGGGGCAGTACTTC,CASSLGAGGQYF
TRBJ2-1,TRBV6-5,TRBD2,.,TGTGCCAGCAGTTACTGGACTAGCGGGACCTACAATGAGCAGTTCTTC,CASSYWTSGTYNEQFF
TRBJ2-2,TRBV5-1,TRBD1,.,TGCGCCAGCAGCTTAATGGACAGGGCGGTCACCGGGGAGCTGTTTTTT,CASSLMDRAVTGELFF
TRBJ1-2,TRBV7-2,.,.,TGTGCCAGCAGCTTAGCGCTGGGAGGGGAACTTGGTGGCTACACCTTC,CASSLALGGELGGYTF
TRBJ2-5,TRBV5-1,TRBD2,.,TGCGCCAGCAGCATCTTGTCACCCGGGGGGGAGACCCAGTACTTC,CASSILSPGGETQYF
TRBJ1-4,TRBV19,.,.,TGTGCCAGTAGCTACAGTGCAACTAATGAAAAACTGTTTTTT,CASSYSATNEKLFF
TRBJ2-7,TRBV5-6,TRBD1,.,TGTGCCAGCAGCTACGGGACAGGTAGAGGCGAGCAGTACTTC,CASSYGTGRGEQYF
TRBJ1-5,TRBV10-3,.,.,TGTGCCATCAGCGCCGGGCAGGGCGGAGATCAGCCCCAGCATTTT,CAISAGQGGDQPQHF
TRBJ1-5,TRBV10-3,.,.,TGTGCCATCAGTGATCGTTGGGCAGGCCTTAATCAGCCCCAGCATTTT,CAISDRWAGLNQPQHF
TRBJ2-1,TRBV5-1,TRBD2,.,TGCGCCAGCAGCCGGGGACTAGCGGGGGTCAATGAGCAGTTCTTC,CASSRGLAGVNEQFF
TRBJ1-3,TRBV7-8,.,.,TGTGCCAGCAGCTTAGTACCACGGGGCTCTGGAAACACCATATATTTT,CASSLVPRGSGNTIYF
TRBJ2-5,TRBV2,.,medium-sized,TGTGCCAGCTGGACTGACTCGTCCGGAGAGACCCAGTACTTC,CASWTDSSGETQYF
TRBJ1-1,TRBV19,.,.,TGTGCCAGTAGTATTATCAGCGGGCGGACTGAAGCTTTCTTT,CASSIISGRTEAFF
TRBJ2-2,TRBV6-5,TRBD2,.,TGTGCCAGCAGGGTAGCGGGAGATGATACCGGGGAGCTGTTTTTT,CASRVAGDDTGELFF
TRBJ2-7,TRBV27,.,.,TGTGCCAGCAGTTTCGGGGGACTCCCGGCCGTGGGCGAGCAGTACTTC,CASSFGGLPAVGEQYF
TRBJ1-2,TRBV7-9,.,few,TGTGCCAGCAGCTCCGACAGAATCACTGGCTACACCTTC,CASSSDRITGYTF
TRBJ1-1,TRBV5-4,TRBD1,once,TGTGCCAGTCAGACTGGGACAGAGAACACTGAAGCTTTCTTT,CASQTGTENTEAFF
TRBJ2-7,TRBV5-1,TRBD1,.,TGCGCCAGCAGCCTACCCGCGGGACAGGCAAGCTCCTACGAGCAGTACTTC,CASSLPAGQASSYEQYF
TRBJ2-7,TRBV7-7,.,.,TGTGCCAGCAGCTTAAACCCCAGGCCCCCCTTTGGCGAGCAGTACTTC,CASSLNPRPPFGEQYF
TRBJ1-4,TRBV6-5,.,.,TGTGCCAGCAGGGCAGGTTTAAGGTCTAATGAAAAACTGTTTTTT,CASRAGLRSNEKLFF
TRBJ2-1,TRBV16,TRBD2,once,TGTGCCAGCAGCTATATAGCGGGGGGGAACAATGAGCAGTTCTTC,CASSYIAGGNNEQFF
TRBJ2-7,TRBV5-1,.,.,TGCGCCAGCAGCTTGAGCTTCGGGATGAACGAGCAGTACTTC,CASSLSFGMNEQYF
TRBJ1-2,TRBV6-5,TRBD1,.,TGTGCCAGCAGTTACTCAACAGGGGGCGCCGATGGCTACACCTTC,CASSYSTGGADGYTF
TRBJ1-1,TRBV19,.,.,TGTGCCAGTAGTGGTCAGACAGCGAACACTGAAGCTTTCTTT,CASSGQTANTEAFF
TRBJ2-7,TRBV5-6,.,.,TGTGCCAGCAGCTTGAGGGGTGGGGCCTACGAGCAGTACTTC,CASSLRGGAYEQYF
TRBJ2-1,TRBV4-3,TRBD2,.,TGCGCCAGCAGCCCGATAAAACTTAGCGGGGAGCAGTTCTTC,CASSPIKLSGEQFF
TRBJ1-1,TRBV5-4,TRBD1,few,TGTGCCAGCAGCCCCGGACAGGGTTACACTGAAGCTTTCTTT,CASSPGQGYTEAFF
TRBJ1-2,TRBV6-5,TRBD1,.,TGTGCCAGCAGCCTCGACTGGGGACAGGGCTACACCTTC,CASSLDWGQGYTF
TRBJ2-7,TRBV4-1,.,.,TGCGCCAGCAGCCAAGTGGAGGGGACCTACGAGCAGTACTTC,CASSQVEGTYEQYF
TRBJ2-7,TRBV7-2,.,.,TGTGCCAGCAGCCCGAGCTCCTACGAGCAGTACTTC,CASSPSSYEQYF
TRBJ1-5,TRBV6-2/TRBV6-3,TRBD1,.,TGTGCCAGCAGTACCCAAGACAGGGGGCTGTGGCAGCCCCAGCATTTT,CASSTQDRGLWQPQHF
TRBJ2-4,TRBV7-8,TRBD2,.,TGTGCCAGCAGCCCATCACTAGCGGGGCCCTCCCTAGCCAAAAACATTCAGTACTTC,CASSPSLAGPSLAKNIQYF
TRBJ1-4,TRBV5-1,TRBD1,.,TGCGCCAGCAGCTTGGCCAACAGGGGGACTGAAAAACTGTTTTTT,CASSLANRGTEKLFF
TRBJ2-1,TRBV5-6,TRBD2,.,TGTGCCAGCAGCTGGAGTAGCGGGAATGAGCAGTTCTTC,CASSWSSGNEQFF
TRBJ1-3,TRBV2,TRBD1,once,TGTGCCAGCAGTAGGACAGGGAGACCTCGAAACACCATATATTTT,CASSRTGRPRNTIYF
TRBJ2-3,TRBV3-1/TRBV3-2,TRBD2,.,TGTGCCAGCAGCCAAGATGGTCCTAGCGGGGGGCCCAGCACAGATACGCAGTATTTT,CASSQDGPSGGPSTDTQYF
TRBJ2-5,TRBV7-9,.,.,TGTGCCAGCAGCTCCCGGGACTACCAAGAGACCCAGTACTTC,CASSSRDYQETQYF
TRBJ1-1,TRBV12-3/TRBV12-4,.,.,TGTGCCAGCAGTCTACTACAGGGCACTGAAGCTTTCTTT,CASSLLQGTEAFF
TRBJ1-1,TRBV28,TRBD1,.,TGTGCCAGCAGCAACTACGGACAGGGGACTGAAGCTTTCTTT,CASSNYGQGTEAFF
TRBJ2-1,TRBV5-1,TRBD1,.,TGCGCCAGCAGCGCCCACAGGGGGTCCTACAATGAGCAGTTCTTC,CASSAHRGSYNEQFF